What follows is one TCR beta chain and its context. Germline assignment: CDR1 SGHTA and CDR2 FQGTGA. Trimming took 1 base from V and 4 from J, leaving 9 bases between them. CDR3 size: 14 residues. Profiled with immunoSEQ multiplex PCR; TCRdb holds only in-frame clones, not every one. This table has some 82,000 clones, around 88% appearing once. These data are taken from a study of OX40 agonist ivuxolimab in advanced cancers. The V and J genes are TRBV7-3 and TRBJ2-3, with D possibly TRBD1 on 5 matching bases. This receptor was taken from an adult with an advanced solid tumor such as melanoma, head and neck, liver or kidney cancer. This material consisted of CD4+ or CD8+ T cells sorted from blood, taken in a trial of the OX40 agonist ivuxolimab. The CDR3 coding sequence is TGTGCCAGCAGCTTAATAGGGGATGCAGATACGCAGTATTTT. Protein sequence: CASSLIGDADTQYF.